This T cell receptor beta chain was sequenced for a study of blood T cell repertoires in COVID-19. Study-wide context: Specimens from acute and convalescent COVID-19 originated in the United States, Italy and Spain.

Profiled with immunoSEQ multiplex PCR; TCRdb holds only in-frame clones, not every one. This sample has some 87,000 clones; roughly 89% occur once, and the top ten carry about 3.7%. The CDR3 has 16 residues. V gave up 0 bases and J gave up 4 bases; unmatched junction bases: 4. Germline V CDR1 and CDR2: MNHNS, SASEGT. This receptor was obtained from a woman in her seventies with acute or convalescent COVID-19. The rearrangement links TRBV6-1 to TRBJ2-2; TRBD1 agrees at 8 bases. Sequencing input: peripheral blood. This CDR3 reads CASSEASGGGTGELFF. The CDR3 DNA follows: TGTGCCAGCAGTGAAGCGTCAGGGGGCGGCACCGGGGAGCTGTTTTTT.